The 22 T cell receptor beta chains below were found in one sample sequenced in a study of cytomegalovirus exposure and HLA in healthy donors. In the PCR, 60 Vbeta and 13 Jbeta primers were used. Clones were sequenced by immunoSEQ multiplex PCR, and TCRdb holds only the in-frame ones, with some missing. The sample yields about 110,000 clones, 81% seen once. Input material: PBMCs. The receptors come from a woman in her twenties or thirties in good health and CMV-seronegative.

The chain couples TRBV2 to TRBJ1-5; maybe TRBD1 (6 bases). Germline CDR1 reads SNHLY; CDR2 reads FYNNEI. V lost 5 bases to trimming and J lost 6 bases, with 11 bases between them. CDR3 length equals 13 residues. CDR3 DNA sequence: TGTGCCAGCAGTTTTCAACAGGGTCAGCCCCAGCATTTT. Translation gives CASSFQQGQPQHF.

This chain connects TRBV7-9 to TRBJ2-1, with TRBD2 matching over 9 bases. V shed 0 bases and J 10 bases; nucleotides not matched to a gene: 7. CDR1 is SEHNR and CDR2 is FQNEAQ in the germline V gene (reference sequence). This CDR3 is built from 15 residues. The CDR3 is CASSLALAGVREQFF. The CDR3 DNA is TGTGCCAGCAGCTTAGCTTTAGCGGGAGTGAGGGAGCAGTTCTTC.

This clone was counted once. V gene TRBV28 combines with J gene TRBJ2-7; 8 nucleotides agree with TRBD2. The germline CDR1 and CDR2 sequences are MDHEN and SYDVKM. Trimming took 6 bases from V and 3 from J; bases not matched to a gene: 7. The CDR3 extends over 14 amino acids. CDR3 nucleotide sequence: TGTGCCAGCAGGCCAAGCGGGAGTCGCTACGAGCAGTACTTC. This codes for CASRPSGSRYEQYF.

In its sample, this clone was seen once. This rearrangement joins TRBV5-1 to TRBJ2-1, with TRBD1 identical over 8 bases. The V and J ends lost 0 bases and 6 bases, in that order; junction bases with no gene match: 8. CDR1 is SGHRS, CDR2 YFSETQ, per germline. There are 16 residues in the CDR3. CDR3 residues: CASSLVGQGPRNEQFF. The CDR3 DNA reads as TGCGCCAGCAGCTTGGTAGGACAGGGTCCCCGCAATGAGCAGTTCTTC.

This clone was picked up one time. The V call is TRBV5-8, the J call TRBJ2-3, with 12 bases that match TRBD2. CDR1 is SGHTS, CDR2 YDEGEE, per germline. This CDR3 has 15 residues. The V and J ends lost 5 bases and 3 bases, in that order; junction bases with no gene match: 4. CDR3 protein: CASSGLAGRTDTQYF. The CDR3 region has the DNA TGTGCCAGCAGTGGACTAGCGGGACGGACAGATACGCAGTATTTT.

This rearrangement joins TRBV29-1 to TRBJ1-2; perhaps TRBD1 as D (6 bases). There are 11 residues in the CDR3. Germline lookup yields CDR1 SQVTM and CDR2 ANQGSEA. V was shortened by 6 bases and J by 8 bases, with 13 bases between the two germline ends. The chain's CDR3 is CSVPGAQGYTF. The CDR3 DNA reads TGCAGCGTCCCAGGGGCACAGGGCTACACCTTC.

The chain links TRBV7-3 to TRBJ2-3; 8 bases are shared with TRBD2. This CDR3 comprises 14 residues. J gave up 1 base and V 11 bases, and 8 bases lay outside the gene matches. Per germline, CDR1 SGHTA and CDR2 FQGTGA. The CDR3 here is CASGPGGGTDTQYF. The CDR3 bases are TGTGCCTCCGGTCCGGGGGGGGGCACAGATACGCAGTATTTT.

DNA of the CDR3: TGCAGCGTTGAGGGGTTGCCAGGGGGTTCGGGCGAGCAGTACTTC. Translating it yields CSVEGLPGGSGEQYF. The chain recombines TRBV29-1 with TRBJ2-7; TRBD1 aligns across 7 bases. CDR1 SQVTM and CDR2 ANQGSEA come from the germline V gene. The V gene end was trimmed by 3 bases and the J gene end by 6 bases; junction bases not matched to a gene: 14. The CDR3 runs 15 residues.

V is TRBV2 and J is TRBJ2-7; TRBD2 matches 12 bases. Germline V gene sequence: CDR1 SNHLY, CDR2 FYNNEI. This CDR3 spans 14 amino acids. V lost 4 bases and J lost 6; bases outside the gene matches: 4. The DNA of the CDR3 is TGTGCCAGCAGTGGACTAGCGGGAGAGGTCGAGCAGTACTTC. Amino acid sequence: CASSGLAGEVEQYF. Drawing the rest from reference TRBV2 and TRBJ2-7, the complete variable domain is EPEVTQTPSHQVTQMGQEVILRCVPISNHLYFYWYRQILGQKVEFLVSFYNNEISEKSEIFDDQFSVERPDGSNFTLKIRSTKLEDSAMYFCASSGLAGEVEQYFGPGTRLTVT.

V and J are TRBV19 and TRBJ1-5; perhaps TRBD1 as D (5 bases). CDR3 length: 15 amino acids. V dropped 7 bases and J dropped 4 bases, with 17 bases sitting between them. Germline values: CDR1 LNHDA, CDR2 SQIVND (reference sequence). The CDR3 spells CASTTGSHWNQPQHF. CDR3 nucleotide sequence: TGTGCCAGTACCACAGGTTCCCATTGGAATCAGCCCCAGCATTTT.

V usage is TRBV20-1 and J usage is TRBJ2-3, with no clear D. The CDR3 is 11 residues long. V was shortened by 6 bases and J by 5 bases, with 9 bases between the two germline ends. From germline, CDR1 is DFQATT and CDR2 SNEGSKA (reference sequence). This CDR3 is CSANRRDTQYF. In nucleotides, the CDR3 is TGCAGTGCAAATCGTCGAGATACGCAGTATTTT.

The rearrangement links TRBV19 to TRBJ1-2; unclear D gene. Trimming left V 6 bases short and J 5 bases short, with 16 bases between. Germline CDR1 is LNHDA and CDR2 is SQIVND (reference sequence). The CDR3 consists of 14 residues. CDR3 amino acids: CASRTGAGFYGYTF. The CDR3 DNA sequence: TGTGCCAGTAGGACGGGAGCCGGATTTTATGGCTACACCTTC.

This chain joins TRBV7-8 and TRBJ2-5; 11 nucleotides match TRBD2. The CDR3 spans 15 residues. Germline-derived CDR1 and CDR2 are SGHVS and FQNEAQ. J gave up 5 bases and V 5 bases, and 7 bases lay outside the gene matches. The CDR3 DNA reads as TGTGCCAGCAGCCACACTAGCGGGAGTAGGGAGACCCAGTACTTC. Amino acid sequence: CASSHTSGSRETQYF. The variable domain in full, with the rest retrieved from reference TRBV7-8 and TRBJ2-5, is GAGVSQSPRYKVAKRGQDVALRCDPISGHVSLFWYQQALGQGPEFLTYFQNEAQLDKSGLPSDRFFAERPEGSVSTLKIQRTQQEDSAVYLCASSHTSGSRETQYFGPGTRLLVL.

This chain uses TRBV6-6 with TRBJ1-1, with D tentatively TRBD1 (6 bases). The germline gives CDR1 MNHNY, CDR2 SVGAGI (reference sequence). The length of the CDR3 is 14 residues. V lost 8 bases and J 0 bases, leaving 13 bases between the germline ends. The CDR3: CASSTGPMNTEAFF. The CDR3 region has the DNA TGTGCCAGCTCGACAGGCCCAATGAACACTGAAGCTTTCTTT.

The gene calls are TRBV27 and TRBJ2-7; tentative D call: TRBD2 (5 bases). CDR3 length equals 12 residues. Trimming removed 5 bases from V and 7 bases from J, with 12 bases in between. Germline V gene lookup returns CDR1 MNHEY and CDR2 SMNVEV (reference sequence). CDR3 DNA sequence: TGTGCCAGCAGTGGCGAGGGCAGAGAGCAGTACTTC. This sequence encodes CASSGEGREQYF.

This sequence joins TRBV9 and TRBJ2-1, with a weak D call TRBD2 (6 bases). The germline V gene has CDR1 SGDLS and CDR2 YYNGEE. The CDR3 covers 13 residues. V lost 6 bases and J lost 6, with 13 bases in between. The CDR3 region is CASNPGSVNEQFF. As DNA, the CDR3 is TGTGCCAGCAATCCCGGGAGCGTCAATGAGCAGTTCTTC.

This chain connects TRBV5-8 to TRBJ2-4, with a weak D call TRBD1 (5 bases). The V end was cut by 1 base, the J end by 0 bases, with 11 bases between. The CDR3 loop spans 16 amino acids. Germline V gene lookup returns CDR1 SGHTS and CDR2 YDEGEE. CDR3 in amino acids: CASSLRRQLAKNIQYF. CDR3 bases: TGTGCCAGCAGCTTGAGGAGACAGCTAGCCAAAAACATTCAGTACTTC.

The V and J genes are TRBV7-9 and TRBJ1-3; 7 nucleotides align to TRBD1. Germline CDR1 SEHNR, CDR2 FQNEAQ (reference sequence). V gave up 4 bases and J gave up 4 bases; unmatched junction bases: 7. This CDR3 region has 15 residues. The CDR3 loop reads CASSSPDRAGNTIYF. CDR3 bases: TGTGCCAGCAGCTCACCAGACAGGGCCGGAAACACCATATATTTT. Variable domain in full (rest from reference TRBV7-9 and TRBJ1-3): DTGVSQNPRHKITKRGQNVTFRCDPISEHNRLYWYRQTLGQGPEFLTYFQNEAQLEKSRLLSDRFSAERPKGSFSTLEIQRTEQGDSAMYLCASSSPDRAGNTIYFGEGSWLTVV.

The J gene is TRBJ2-7, the V gene TRBV7-2; no reliable D call. Germline V lookup: CDR1 SGHTA, CDR2 FQGNSA. The CDR3 is made up of 10 amino acids. Trimming took 6 bases from V and 3 from J, leaving 3 bases between them. CDR3 loop: CASSHYEQYF. Here the CDR3 DNA reads TGTGCCAGCAGTCACTACGAGCAGTACTTC.

This CDR3 reads CASSVDRNYGYTF. CDR3 coding DNA: TGTGCCAGCAGCGTGGACAGGAACTATGGCTACACCTTC. The gene calls are TRBV25-1 and TRBJ1-2; 7 bases agree with TRBD1. The CDR3 is made up of 13 amino acids. Germline trimming cut 6 bases from V and 2 bases from J; bases unmatched to any gene: 3. Germline loops: CDR1 MGHDK, CDR2 SYGVNS.

This sequence joins TRBV6-5 and TRBJ2-2; TRBD1 matches at 9 bases. CDR3 length: 15 amino acids. Per germline, CDR1 MNHEY and CDR2 SVGAGI. The trim removed 6 bases at V and 1 base at J, leaving 3 bases unmatched. The CDR3 region has the DNA TGTGCCAGCAGGGGACAGGGACTGAACACCGGGGAGCTGTTTTTT. Translated: CASRGQGLNTGELFF.

This chain connects TRBV18 to TRBJ2-3, with 7 bases that match TRBD1. The CDR3 runs 15 residues. Germline values: CDR1 KGHSH, CDR2 LQKENI. The V gene end was trimmed by 2 bases and the J gene end by 2 bases; junction bases not matched to a gene: 4. CDR3 loop: CASSPVGTDTDTQYF. CDR3 bases: TGTGCCAGCTCACCAGTTGGGACAGACACAGATACGCAGTATTTT.